The present entry profiles one T cell receptor beta chain with its context. This sample is drawn from a study of T cell responses to AZD1222 COVID-19 vaccine. Produced via immunoSEQ multiplex PCR; TCRdb's table is partial and in-frame only. The table records 35,000 to 45,000 clones, roughly 83% of them present only once. The V gene's germline CDR1 is SGHNT and CDR2 YENEEA. V lost 3 bases to trimming and J lost 3 bases; unmatched junction nucleotides: 0. The CDR3 is made up of 13 amino acids. The material was peripheral blood, obtained 28 days after the second AZD1222 dose. The TCR comes from an adult who received the AZD1222 COVID-19 vaccine. The chain links TRBV11-3 to TRBJ2-3; TRBD1 matches 7 bases. The CDR3 DNA is TGTGCCAGCAGCTTCAGGGGGACAGATACGCAGTATTTT. It codes for CASSFRGTDTQYF.